This passage covers 16 T cell receptor beta chains from one sample sequenced in a study of T-cell reconstitution after alpha-beta-depleted transplantation in children. Unique molecular identifiers tagged the TCRbeta library. TCRdb re-analysed the PCR reads in MiXCR, keeping a single row per CDR3 protein. The table shows 300,000 to 400,000 distinct CDR3 sequences, with around 16% occurring only once. The sequences come from PBMCs, mostly from graft donor cells, collected 360 days after TCRalphabeta/CD19-depleted stem cell transplant. These receptors were obtained from a male patient aged 2 to 10 who had a stem cell transplant for acute lymphoblastic leukemia, so the T cells may come from the graft donor.

V gene TRBV12-3 or TRBV12-4 combines with J gene TRBJ1-2; no clear D. The CDR3 is made up of 13 amino acids. V lost 6 bases and J 3 bases, leaving 11 bases between the germline ends. The CDR3: CASSPRAYYGYTF. As DNA, the CDR3 is TGTGCCAGCAGCCCCCGGGCCTACTATGGCTACACCTTC.

In its sample, this clonotype was seen a few times. This chain uses TRBV7-8 with TRBJ1-5; 12 nucleotides align to TRBD1. The CDR3 sequence is 20 residues long. Trimming removed 5 bases from V and 0 bases from J; junction bases left unmatched: 14. The V gene's germline CDR1 is SGHVS and CDR2 FQNEAQ. The CDR3, as DNA: TGTGCCAGCAGCCCCAATCCGGGACAGGGGGCTATAATTAGCAATCAGCCCCAGCATTTT. Amino acid sequence: CASSPNPGQGAIISNQPQHF.

This clonotype was observed many times. The V call is TRBV29-1, the J call TRBJ1-1; TRBD1 matches at 8 bases. Germline lookup yields CDR1 SQVTM and CDR2 ANQGSEA. CDR3 length: 14 amino acids. Losses at the gene ends were 7 bases for V and 5 bases for J; bases not matched to a gene: 12. The CDR3 DNA reads TGCAGCGCCCAGGCACGGACAGGGCAGACTGAAGCTTTCTTT. Translating it yields CSAQARTGQTEAFF.

This sequence joins TRBV5-1 and TRBJ2-3; 15 bases fit TRBD2. V dropped 4 bases and J dropped 3; count of bases not matched to a gene: 12. Per the germline V gene, CDR1 is SGHRS and CDR2 is YFSETQ. There are 19 residues in the CDR3. This CDR3 is CASSRPGTSGRFGTDTQYF. For the CDR3, the DNA is TGCGCCAGCAGCCGTCCCGGGACTAGCGGGAGGTTCGGAACAGATACGCAGTATTTT.

CDR3 residues: CASSKAPGGTQYF. The CDR3 bases are TGTGCCAGCAGCAAAGCCCCAGGCGGCACGCAGTATTTT. V usage is TRBV21-1 and J usage is TRBJ2-3; TRBD1, the table's D call, was not compared with the DNA. TRBV21-1 is a pseudogene. CDR3 size: 13 residues.

The V gene is TRBV12-3 or TRBV12-4, the J gene TRBJ2-1; TRBD2 is a possible D gene (6 bases). This CDR3 has 14 amino acids. V gave up 3 bases and J gave up 5 bases, with 11 bases separating them. Here the CDR3 reads CASSLSSAHNEQFF. In DNA form, the CDR3 reads TGTGCCAGCAGTTTGTCTAGCGCCCACAATGAGCAGTTCTTC.

V and J are TRBV4-1 and TRBJ1-6; the match to TRBD1 covers 11 bases. This CDR3 has 17 amino acids. The junction had 9 bases not matched to a gene; V was cut back by 4 bases and J by 7 bases. Per the germline V gene, CDR1 is MGHRA and CDR2 is YSYEKL. CDR3 amino acids: CASSPYSRTGGNSPLHF. The CDR3 DNA follows: TGCGCCAGCAGCCCTTACAGCCGGACAGGGGGCAATTCACCCCTCCACTTT.

The gene calls are TRBV7-6 and TRBJ1-1; tentative D call: TRBD1 (5 bases). Trimming removed 1 base from V and 1 base from J, with 13 bases in between. CDR1 is SGHVS and CDR2 is FNYEAQ in the germline V gene. The CDR3 covers 16 residues. The CDR3 coding sequence is TGTGCCAGCAGCTTAGTGGCAGGGCTTACGAACACTGAAGCTTTCTTT. Its translation: CASSLVAGLTNTEAFF.

This clonotype was recorded a few times. The chain couples TRBV4-1 to TRBJ1-1, with D possibly TRBD1 on 6 matching bases. V was pared by 2 bases and J by 10 bases, with 14 bases between. This CDR3 has 13 residues. CDR1 and CDR2 (germline): MGHRA, YSYEKL. As DNA, the CDR3 is TGCGCCAGCAGCCAAATAACAGGGTCTCGAGCTTTCTTT. Protein sequence: CASSQITGSRAFF.

This clonotype came up a few times. This chain uses TRBV12-3 or TRBV12-4 with TRBJ2-2; D ambiguous. The CDR3 runs 15 residues. Trimming cost V 7 bases and J 0 bases, with 12 bases left between them. Here the CDR3 DNA reads TGTGCCAGCAAACTGGGAAACGCGAACACCGGGGAGCTGTTTTTT. Its protein product is CASKLGNANTGELFF.

The gene calls are TRBV5-1 and TRBJ2-5, with 8 nucleotides matching TRBD1. Trimming removed 4 bases from V and 5 bases from J; junction bases left unmatched: 10. Germline loops: CDR1 SGHRS, CDR2 YFSETQ. The CDR3 spans 15 residues. In DNA form, the CDR3 reads TGCGCCAGCAGCGACCTACCAGGGGGCGGTGAGACCCAGTACTTC. Amino acids: CASSDLPGGGETQYF.

This clonotype was counted a few times. This sequence joins TRBV4-2 and TRBJ2-6, with D tentatively TRBD1 (8 bases). The CDR3 length is 19 residues. Germline assignment: CDR1 LGHNA and CDR2 YNFKEQ. Trimming left V 3 bases short and J 0 bases short, with 18 bases between. The CDR3 loop is CASSHPPGGGSSGANVLTF. The CDR3 DNA is TGTGCCAGCAGCCATCCTCCAGGGGGCGGGAGCTCTGGGGCCAACGTCCTGACTTTC.

There are a few counts of this clonotype. This chain links TRBV7-9 with TRBJ2-3; possibly TRBD1 or TRBD2 for D (6 bases each). The CDR3 spans 15 residues. Germline values: CDR1 SEHNR, CDR2 FQNEAQ (reference sequence). V shed 3 bases and J shed 2 bases, with 12 bases lying between them. The chain's CDR3 is CASSLSRGVTDTQYF. CDR3 nucleotides: TGTGCCAGCAGCTTGAGTAGGGGGGTCACAGATACGCAGTATTTT. The full variable domain, completed using reference TRBV7-9 and TRBJ2-3, is DTGVSQNPRHKITKRGQNVTFRCDPISEHNRLYWYRQTLGQGPEFLTYFQNEAQLEKSRLLSDRFSAERPKGSFSTLEIQRTEQGDSAMYLCASSLSRGVTDTQYFGPGTRLTVL.

The rearrangement links TRBV20-1 to TRBJ2-1; D is ambiguous. The length of the CDR3 is 16 residues. CDR1 DFQATT and CDR2 SNEGSKA come from the germline V gene (reference sequence). Deletions cut 3 bases from V and 0 bases from J, with 15 bases between. CDR3 bases: TGCAGTGCTAGTGCCTCACTGGGGAACTCCTACAATGAGCAGTTCTTC. It specifies CSASASLGNSYNEQFF.

Only a few counts were recorded for this clonotype. J is TRBJ2-7 and V is TRBV20-1; D possibly corresponds to TRBD2 (5 bases). The ends were cut back, 3 bases at V and 5 bases at J, with 23 bases in the middle. Germline assignment: CDR1 DFQATT and CDR2 SNEGSKA (reference sequence). The CDR3 length is 16 residues. The DNA for the CDR3 is TGCAGTGCTAGTCCCGAACCTAAAACTAGATACGACGAGCAGTACTTC. It translates to CSASPEPKTRYDEQYF.

This clonotype has a handful of counts. The CDR3 spells CSVVRGRVSQETQYF. CDR3 sequence (DNA): TGCAGCGTTGTAAGGGGTAGGGTAAGCCAAGAGACCCAGTACTTC. The rearrangement links TRBV29-1 to TRBJ2-5; weak D call: TRBD1 (5 bases). This CDR3 is 15 amino acids long. The germline V gene encodes CDR1 SQVTM and CDR2 ANQGSEA. Trimming pared 4 bases from V and 1 base from J, leaving 16 bases between.